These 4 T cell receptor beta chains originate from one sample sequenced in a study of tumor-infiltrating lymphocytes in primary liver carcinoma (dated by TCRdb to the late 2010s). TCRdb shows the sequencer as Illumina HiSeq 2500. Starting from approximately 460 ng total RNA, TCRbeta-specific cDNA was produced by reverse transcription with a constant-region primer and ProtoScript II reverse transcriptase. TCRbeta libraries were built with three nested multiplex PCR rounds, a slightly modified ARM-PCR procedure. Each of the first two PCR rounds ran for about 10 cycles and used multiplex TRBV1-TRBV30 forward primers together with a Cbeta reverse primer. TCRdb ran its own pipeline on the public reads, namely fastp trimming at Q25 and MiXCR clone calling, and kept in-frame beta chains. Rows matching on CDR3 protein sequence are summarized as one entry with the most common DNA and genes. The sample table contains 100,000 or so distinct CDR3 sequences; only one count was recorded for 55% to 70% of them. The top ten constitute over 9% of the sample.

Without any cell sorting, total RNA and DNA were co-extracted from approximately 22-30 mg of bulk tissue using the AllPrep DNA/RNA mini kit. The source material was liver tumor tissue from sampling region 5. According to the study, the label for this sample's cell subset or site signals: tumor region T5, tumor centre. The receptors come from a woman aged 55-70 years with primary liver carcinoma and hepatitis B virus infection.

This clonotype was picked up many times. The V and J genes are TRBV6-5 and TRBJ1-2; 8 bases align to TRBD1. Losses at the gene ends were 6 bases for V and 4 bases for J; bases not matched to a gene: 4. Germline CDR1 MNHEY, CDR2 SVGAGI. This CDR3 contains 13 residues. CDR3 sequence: CASRPGQGYGYTF. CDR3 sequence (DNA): TGTGCCAGCAGACCTGGACAGGGCTATGGCTACACCTTC.

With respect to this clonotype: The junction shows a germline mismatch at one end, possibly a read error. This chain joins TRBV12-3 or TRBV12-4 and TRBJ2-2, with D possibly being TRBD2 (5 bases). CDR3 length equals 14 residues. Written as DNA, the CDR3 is TGTGCCGGCAGTTTAGGGCAGCCGACCGGGGAGCTTTTTTTT. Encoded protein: CAGSLGQPTGELFF.

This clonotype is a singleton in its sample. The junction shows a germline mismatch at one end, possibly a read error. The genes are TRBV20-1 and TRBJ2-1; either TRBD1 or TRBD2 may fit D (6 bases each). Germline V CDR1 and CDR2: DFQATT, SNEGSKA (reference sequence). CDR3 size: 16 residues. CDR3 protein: CSARDNRGPKGNGQFF. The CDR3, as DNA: TGCAGTGCTAGAGACAACCGGGGGCCGAAGGGCAATGGGCAGTTCTTC.

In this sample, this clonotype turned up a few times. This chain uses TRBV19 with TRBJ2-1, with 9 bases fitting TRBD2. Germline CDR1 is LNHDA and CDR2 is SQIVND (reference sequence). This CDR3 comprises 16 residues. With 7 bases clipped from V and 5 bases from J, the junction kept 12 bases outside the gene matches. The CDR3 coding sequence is TGTGCCAGTAATATGAGGAAAAGCGGGAGGAACAATGAGCAGTTCTTC. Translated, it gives CASNMRKSGRNNEQFF.